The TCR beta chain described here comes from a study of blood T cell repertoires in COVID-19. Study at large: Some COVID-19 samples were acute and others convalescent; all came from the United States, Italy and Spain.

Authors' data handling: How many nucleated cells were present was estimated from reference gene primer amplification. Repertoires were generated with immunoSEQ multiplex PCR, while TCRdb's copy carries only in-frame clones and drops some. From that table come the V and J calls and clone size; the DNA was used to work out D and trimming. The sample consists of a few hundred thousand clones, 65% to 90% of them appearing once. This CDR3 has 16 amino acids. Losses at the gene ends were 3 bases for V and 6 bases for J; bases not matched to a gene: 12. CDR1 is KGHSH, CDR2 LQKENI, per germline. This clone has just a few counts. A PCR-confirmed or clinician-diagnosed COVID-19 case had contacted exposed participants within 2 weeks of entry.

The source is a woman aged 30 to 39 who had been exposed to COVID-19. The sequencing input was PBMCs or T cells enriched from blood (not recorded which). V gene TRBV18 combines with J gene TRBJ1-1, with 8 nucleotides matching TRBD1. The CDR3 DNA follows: TGTGCCAGCTCACCGGACAGGGCGCTTGGATGGCCTGAAGCTTTCTTT. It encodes CASSPDRALGWPEAFF. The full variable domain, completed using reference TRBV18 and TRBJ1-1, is NAGVMQNPRHLVRRRGQEARLRCSPMKGHSHVYWYRQLPEEGLKFMVYLQKENIIDESGMPKERFSAEFPKEGPSILRIQQVVRGDSAAYFCASSPDRALGWPEAFFGQGTRLTVV.